This T cell receptor beta chain was identified in a study of T cells in Graves' hyperthyroidism and ophthalmopathy. Study-wide results and limits: Ophthalmopathy, which appeared later, was predicted by the model a median 6.5 months before onset.

TCR beta CDR3 sequences were amplified from RNA transcripts. The HTBI set primed first-round TCR CDR3 RT-PCR. TCRdb analysed the multiplex PCR reads with MiXCR anew, one entry per CDR3 protein. This sample carries around 540,000 distinct CDR3 sequences, 35% to 55% of them seen once, and the ten largest clones take roughly 8.2%. A lack of ophthalmopathy progression within 18 months defined stable Graves' hyperthyroidism. Aged 18 to 65, the patients had hyperthyroidism that was newly diagnosed and had lasted under 2 months. About this clonotype: The antigen remains unidentified.

The sequence was obtained from a young woman with Graves' hyperthyroidism. The sample taken for sequencing was peripheral blood or thyroid tissue (not recorded which).

The CDR3 loop is CSAISPQGSGTYEQYF. The CDR3 bases are TGCAGTGCCATCAGTCCACAGGGTAGCGGGACCTACGAGCAGTACTTC. The rearrangement joins TRBV20-1 to TRBJ2-7; 8 nucleotides match TRBD2. The CDR3 consists of 16 residues. Germline-derived CDR1 and CDR2 are DFQATT and SNEGSKA (reference sequence). With V trimmed by 6 bases and J by 2 bases, 15 bases remained unmatched.